This T cell receptor (beta chain) was recovered during a study of shared clonotypes between healthy human individuals (dated by TCRdb to about 2020). About the investigation overall: A couple of women and a few men aged 18 to 49 years were included in the cohort. For each donor, CD4 naive and CD4 memory were each given three plates, CD8 naive was given two plates, and CD8 memory was given one plate. The study deeply sequenced blood TCR repertoires of five healthy adults to estimate repertoire size and the extent of clonotype sharing between individuals. Different laboratories and diverse techniques were used to prepare libraries and sequence TCR repertoires, to increase sequencing depth and limit assay-specific biases. Leukapheresis yielded between about 0.9 and 9 billion PBMCs per donor. Points the paper makes about the study in general: Rarefaction of sorted-subset datasets indicated incomplete sequencing despite the large sequencing depth. Sampling was limited to blood, and TCR repertoires in tissue likely differ from TCR repertoires in blood. Pairwise subsampling indicated that sequencing depth was expected to affect the degree of clonotype sharing among donors. Higher generation probabilities were observed for clonotypes shared by all four sorted-subset donors than for non-shared clonotypes. The small number of donors limited the genetic and exposure-history diversity represented. When several donors were compared, the shared fraction of clonotypes was roughly 5% for naive CD4, approximately 3.5% for naive CD8, roughly 2.3% for memory CD4, and around 0.4% for memory CD8. Naive subsets generally had larger estimated clonotype richness than memory subsets.

About this clone itself: It lacks a known antigen. Qualities for individual bases were not recorded, and no much larger clone is one base off.

Using the deep immunoSEQ assay, multiplex PCR amplified TCR CDR3 regions from genomic DNA. For each cell subset, the extracted genomic DNA was distributed evenly across all wells of several immunoSEQ 96-well plates, and each plate served as one replicate. For sorted subsets, around 0.2 ug of genomic DNA, equivalent to some 33,000 T cell genomes, went into each replicate PCR. Purified libraries were measured with a Qubit 3.0 fluorometer, size-checked on a Bioanalyzer 2100, and measured again with the KAPA Library Quantification kit. A separate single-read 150-cycle Illumina NextSeq 550 flow cell was used to sequence each immunoSEQ 96-well plate. On the study's bioinformatics: Because only junctional sequences without quality scores were contained in the immunoSEQ output, filtering matching that applied to full-length reads could not be performed. To assign V/J genes and CDR3, sequences were annotated using PyIR, a Python wrapper for IgBLAST v1.9, with IMGT germline references. Any read was removed if the V/J assignment was weak (E-value above 1e-6), the CDR3 was missing, or the read contained stop codons, out-of-frame junctions, or ambiguous translated residues. V3J clonotypes were defined by identical inferred V gene, J gene, and CDR3 amino acid sequence. Percentage overlap between repertoires was calculated by dividing the number of shared unique clonotypes by the size of the smaller repertoire. RTK rarefaction, the Chao1 estimator, and Recon v2.1 estimates of unobserved clonotypes were used to assess repertoire richness. Generation probabilities were computed with OLGA for all TCRbeta clonotypes obtained by the gDNA method from a handful of donors. TCRdb's version of the immuneACCESS table is confined to in-frame rearrangements and falls short of the full clone set. An unresolved V gene accounts for under half of the shortfall where checked; the remainder is of unknown origin. Clone size and V and J calls were adopted from that table, with D and trimming inferred from the DNA. Counted in this sample were roughly 2,000,000 clones; just under 95% of them appeared once. 1.5% to 2% of the sample goes to the ten largest clones.

CD8 naive samples were obtained by positive selection for CCR7 among CD45RO-negative cells, yielding a CD45RA+CCR7+ population from which TemRA cells were excluded. The donors were healthy, HIV-negative adults with no recently reported acute infections or vaccinations. Every donor was a Caucasian adult living in Nashville, Tennessee, USA. After blood collection by leukapheresis, PBMCs were isolated using Ficoll-Histopaque density gradient centrifugation and then cryopreserved in the vapor phase of liquid nitrogen. Analytical flow cytometry was used to check the purity and quantity of every magnetically sorted T cell population. Each sorted fraction had its genomic DNA isolated and then quantified by UV absorbance on a Nanodrop 2000c. The cysteine opens and the phenylalanine closes a CDR3 of 13 amino acids. The kept DNA is CDR3 alone, 39 bases in frame from the first base. Trimming costs V 6 bases and J 1 base, and their ends lie 9 bases apart. From a lookup of the germline V gene (reference sequence), CDR1 and CDR2 are MNHEY and SMNVEV.

The clonotype comes from a man younger than 35 in good health. Some clones in this sample may be carry-over from other donors' samples. The sequence links TRBV27 to TRBJ1-1; the D segment cannot be called with confidence. The sample was naive CD8+ T cells from PBMCs. What the cell subset or site label conveys for this sample: CD45RA+CCR7+. The sequence in DNA is TGTGCCAGCAGAGACACGGGGAACACTGAAGCTTTCTTT. The encoded protein is CASRDTGNTEAFF.